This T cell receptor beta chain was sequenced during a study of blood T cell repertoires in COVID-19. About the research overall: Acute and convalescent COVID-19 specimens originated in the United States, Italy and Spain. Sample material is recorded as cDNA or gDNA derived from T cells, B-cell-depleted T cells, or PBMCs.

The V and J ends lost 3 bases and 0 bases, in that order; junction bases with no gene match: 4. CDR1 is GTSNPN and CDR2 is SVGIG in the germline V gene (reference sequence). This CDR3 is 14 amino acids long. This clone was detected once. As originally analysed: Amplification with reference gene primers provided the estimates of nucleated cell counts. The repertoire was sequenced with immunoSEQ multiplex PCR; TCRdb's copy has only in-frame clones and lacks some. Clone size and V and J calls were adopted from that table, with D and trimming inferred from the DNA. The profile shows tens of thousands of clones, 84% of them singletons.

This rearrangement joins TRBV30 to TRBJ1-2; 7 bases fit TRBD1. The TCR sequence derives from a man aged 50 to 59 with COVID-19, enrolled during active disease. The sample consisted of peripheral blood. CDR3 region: CAWRPGTANYGYTF. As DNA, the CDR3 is TGTGCCTGGAGGCCCGGGACAGCTAACTATGGCTACACCTTC.